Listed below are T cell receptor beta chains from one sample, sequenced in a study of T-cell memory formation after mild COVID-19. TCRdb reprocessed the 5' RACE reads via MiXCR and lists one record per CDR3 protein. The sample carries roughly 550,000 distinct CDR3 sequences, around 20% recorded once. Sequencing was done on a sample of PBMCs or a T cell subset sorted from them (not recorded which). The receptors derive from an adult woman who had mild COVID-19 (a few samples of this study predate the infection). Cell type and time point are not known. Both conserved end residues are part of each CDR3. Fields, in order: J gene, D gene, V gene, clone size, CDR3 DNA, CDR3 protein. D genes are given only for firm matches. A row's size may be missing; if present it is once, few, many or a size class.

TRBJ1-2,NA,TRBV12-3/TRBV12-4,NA,TGTGCCAGCACATATGGACAGTTCTCTGGCTACACCTTC,CASTYGQFSGYTF
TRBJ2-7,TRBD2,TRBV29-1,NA,TGCAGCGTTGCTGGGAGGGGCTTCCGCGAGCAGTACTTC,CSVAGRGFREQYF
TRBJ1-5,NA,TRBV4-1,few,TGCGCCAGCAGCCAAGATGGCCGCACTCAGCCCCAGCATTTT,CASSQDGRTQPQHF
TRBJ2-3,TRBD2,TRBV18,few,TGTGCCAGCTCACCTAGCGGGGTCTCGGGAGATACGCAGTATTTT,CASSPSGVSGDTQYF
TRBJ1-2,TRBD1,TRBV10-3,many,TGTGCCATCACCGGGACAGGGGGAGGCTACACCTTC,CAITGTGGGYTF
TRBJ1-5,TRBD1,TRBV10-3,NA,TGTGCCACGAAGGGTGAAGGGACAGCCAATCAGCCCCAGCATTTT,CATKGEGTANQPQHF
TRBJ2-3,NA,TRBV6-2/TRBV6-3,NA,TGTGCCAGCCATACTACAGGGTACTCACACACAGATACGCAGTATTTT,CASHTTGYSHTDTQYF
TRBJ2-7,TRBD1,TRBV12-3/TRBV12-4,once,TGTGCCAGCAGTTTTTTCCCGGGACAGGCCGAGCAGTACTTC,CASSFFPGQAEQYF
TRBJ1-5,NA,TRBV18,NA,TGTGCCAGCTCACCTACGGAAGTCAATCAGCCCCAGCATTTT,CASSPTEVNQPQHF
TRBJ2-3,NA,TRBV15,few,TGTGCCACCAGCAGAGATCCCCGCACAGATACGCAGTATTTT,CATSRDPRTDTQYF
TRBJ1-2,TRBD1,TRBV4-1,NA,TGCGCCAGCAGCCAACCCAACTACAGGGGCGGCCGTGGCTACACCTTC,CASSQPNYRGGRGYTF
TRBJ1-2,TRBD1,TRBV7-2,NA,TGTGCCAGCAGCTTACCGAGGGGGCGATTGGCCTATGGCTACACCTTC,CASSLPRGRLAYGYTF
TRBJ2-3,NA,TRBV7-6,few,TGTGCCAGCAGCTTGACCTGGGGGGGCTCTAGCACAGATACGCAGTATTTT,CASSLTWGGSSTDTQYF
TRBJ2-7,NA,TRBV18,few,TGTGCCAGCTCGTCCTCCCAGGATTCCCGCTACGAGCAGTACTTC,CASSSSQDSRYEQYF